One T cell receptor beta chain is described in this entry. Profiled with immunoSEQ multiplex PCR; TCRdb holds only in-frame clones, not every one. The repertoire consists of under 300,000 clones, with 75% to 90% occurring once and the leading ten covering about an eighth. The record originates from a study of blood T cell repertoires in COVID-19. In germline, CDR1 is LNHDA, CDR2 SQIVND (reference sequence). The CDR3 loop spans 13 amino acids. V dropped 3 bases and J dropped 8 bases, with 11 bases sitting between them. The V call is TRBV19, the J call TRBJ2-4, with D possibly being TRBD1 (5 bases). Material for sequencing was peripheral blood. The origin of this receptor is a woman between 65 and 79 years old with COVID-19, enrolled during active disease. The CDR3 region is CASSIREGDIQYF. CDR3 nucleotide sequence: TGTGCCAGTAGTATCAGGGAAGGAGACATTCAGTACTTC.